These T cell receptor beta chains were read from a single sample in a study of blood T cell repertoires in COVID-19. Generated by immunoSEQ multiplex PCR, the TCRdb table keeps only in-frame clones and is missing some. The data show about 280,000 clones, with about 90% seen just once and approximately 11% held by the top ten. Input material: peripheral blood. Receptors were obtained from a young woman with COVID-19, enrolled during active disease. CDR3s include the opening cysteine and the closing phenylalanine or tryptophan. D genes are given only for firm matches. Clone size is shown for a subset of rows, as once, few, many or a class of expanded clone.

abundance,j_gene,len,d_gene,v_gene,CDR3aa
NA,TRBJ1-6,14,NA,TRBV30,CAWSLDSYNSPLHF
once,TRBJ2-5,14,NA,TRBV7-9,CASSLDVGGETQYF
once,TRBJ2-1,15,TRBD1,TRBV6-4,CASAPGQVEGNEQFF
NA,TRBJ1-3,14,TRBD1,TRBV7-6,CASSSGTGLNTIYF
NA,TRBJ2-3,15,TRBD2,TRBV19,CASSILAGHTDTQYF
NA,TRBJ1-2,13,NA,TRBV24-1,CATSDLSASGYTF
NA,TRBJ1-6,15,NA,TRBV28,CASRTPDKRVSPLHF
NA,TRBJ2-3,15,TRBD2,TRBV11-2,CASSGSSVGGDTQYF
NA,TRBJ2-7,12,NA,TRBV5-1,CASSLGSNEQYF
NA,TRBJ2-7,15,NA,TRBV28,CASSHESMSSYEQYF
NA,TRBJ2-5,17,TRBD2,TRBV7-9,CASSRVSGTSGQETQYF
NA,TRBJ2-1,15,NA,TRBV6-4,CASSSLESSYNEQFF
NA,TRBJ2-5,17,NA,TRBV7-9,CASSPPLGQGIGETQYF
NA,TRBJ1-5,16,TRBD1,TRBV2,CASSPGTDYSNQPQHF
NA,TRBJ2-5,14,NA,TRBV21-1,CASSKTSGQETQYF
NA,TRBJ2-7,15,NA,TRBV19,CASSPAGGETYEQYF
NA,TRBJ2-3,16,TRBD1,TRBV5-1,CASSPGGQGMTDTQYF
NA,TRBJ2-3,17,TRBD2,TRBV4-3,CASSQGLRSGITDTQYF
once,TRBJ2-3,13,NA,TRBV27,CASSRAATDTQYF
NA,TRBJ1-5,13,NA,TRBV3-1/TRBV3-2,CASSQDLNQPQHF
NA,TRBJ1-1,14,NA,TRBV29-1,CSVLSSGWVTEAFF
NA,TRBJ2-1,16,TRBD2,TRBV7-9,CASSSGLALDYNEQFF